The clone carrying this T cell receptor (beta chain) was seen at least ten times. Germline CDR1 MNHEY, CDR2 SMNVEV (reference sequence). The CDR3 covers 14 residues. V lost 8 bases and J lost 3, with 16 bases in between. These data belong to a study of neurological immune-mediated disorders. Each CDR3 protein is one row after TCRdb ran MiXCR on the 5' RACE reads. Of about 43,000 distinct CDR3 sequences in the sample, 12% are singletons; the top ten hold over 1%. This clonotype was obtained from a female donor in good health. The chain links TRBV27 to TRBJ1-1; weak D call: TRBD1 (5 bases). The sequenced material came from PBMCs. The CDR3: CASCRSGRDTEAFF. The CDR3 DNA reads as TGTGCCAGCTGCCGCTCGGGGCGGGACACTGAAGCTTTCTTT.